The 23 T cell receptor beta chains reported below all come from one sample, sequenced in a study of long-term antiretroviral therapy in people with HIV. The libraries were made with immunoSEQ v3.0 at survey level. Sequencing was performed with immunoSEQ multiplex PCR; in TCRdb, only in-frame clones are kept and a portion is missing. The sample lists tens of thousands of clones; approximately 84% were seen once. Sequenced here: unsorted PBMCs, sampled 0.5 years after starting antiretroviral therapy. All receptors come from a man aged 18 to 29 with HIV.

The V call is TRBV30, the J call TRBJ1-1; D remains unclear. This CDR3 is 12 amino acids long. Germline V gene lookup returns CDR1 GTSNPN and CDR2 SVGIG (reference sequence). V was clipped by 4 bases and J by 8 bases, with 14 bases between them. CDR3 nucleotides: TGTGCCTGGACCGAAGAAACCGGCGAAGCTTTCTTT. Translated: CAWTEETGEAFF. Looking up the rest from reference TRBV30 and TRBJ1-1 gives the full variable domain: SQTIHQWPATLVQPVGSPLSLECTVEGTSNPNLYWYRQAAGRGLQLLFYSVGIGQISSEVPQNLSASRPQDRQFILSSKKLLLSDSGFYLCAWTEETGEAFFGQGTRLTVV.

The CDR3: CASSLLAELYNEQFF. The DNA of the CDR3 is TGTGCCAGCTCACTACTAGCGGAGCTCTACAATGAGCAGTTCTTC. The chain links TRBV18 to TRBJ2-1; TRBD2 matches 8 bases. Germline CDR1 reads KGHSH; CDR2 reads LQKENI. The CDR3 contains 15 residues. Unmatched junction bases numbered 5, after V lost 4 bases and J lost 3 bases. The variable domain in full, completed from reference TRBV18 and TRBJ2-1, reads NAGVMQNPRHLVRRRGQEARLRCSPMKGHSHVYWYRQLPEEGLKFMVYLQKENIIDESGMPKERFSAEFPKEGPSILRIQQVVRGDSAAYFCASSLLAELYNEQFFGPGTRLTVL.

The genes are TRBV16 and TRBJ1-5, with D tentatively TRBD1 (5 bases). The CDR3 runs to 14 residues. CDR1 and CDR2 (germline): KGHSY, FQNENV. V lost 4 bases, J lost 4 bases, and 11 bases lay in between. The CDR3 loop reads CASSPGVDNQPQHF. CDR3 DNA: TGTGCCAGCAGCCCGGGGGTAGATAATCAGCCCCAGCATTTT.

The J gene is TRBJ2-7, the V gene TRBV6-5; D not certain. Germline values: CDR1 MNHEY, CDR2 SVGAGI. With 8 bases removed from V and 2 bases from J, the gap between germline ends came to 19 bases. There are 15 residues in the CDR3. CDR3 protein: CASSIRANRPYEQYF. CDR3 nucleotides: TGTGCCAGCTCCATACGGGCGAACCGGCCCTACGAGCAGTACTTC.

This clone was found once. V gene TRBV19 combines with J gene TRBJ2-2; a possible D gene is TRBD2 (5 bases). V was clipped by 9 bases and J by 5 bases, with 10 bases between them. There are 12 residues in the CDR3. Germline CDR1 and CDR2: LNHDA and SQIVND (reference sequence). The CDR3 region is CASPAGTGELFF. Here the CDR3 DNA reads TGTGCCAGCCCGGCGGGTACCGGGGAGCTGTTTTTT.

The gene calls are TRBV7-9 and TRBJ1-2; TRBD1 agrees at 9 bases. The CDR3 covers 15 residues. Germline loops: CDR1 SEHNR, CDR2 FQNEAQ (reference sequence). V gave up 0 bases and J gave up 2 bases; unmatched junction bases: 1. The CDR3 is CASSLAGQGNYGYTF. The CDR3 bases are TGTGCCAGCAGCTTAGCGGGACAGGGCAACTATGGCTACACCTTC.

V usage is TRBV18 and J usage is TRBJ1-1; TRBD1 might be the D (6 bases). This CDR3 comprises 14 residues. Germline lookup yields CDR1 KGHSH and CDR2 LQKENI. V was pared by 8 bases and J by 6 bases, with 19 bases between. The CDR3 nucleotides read TGTGCCAGCACGGAACAGGGAACCGTCCCTGAAGCTTTCTTT. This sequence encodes CASTEQGTVPEAFF.

The CDR3 DNA reads as TGTGCCAGCAGCCGAGTGGGGCGAGCTGAGCAGTTCTTC. Translation gives CASSRVGRAEQFF. The V and J genes are TRBV7-2 and TRBJ2-1, with D maybe TRBD1 (5 bases). The CDR3 is 13 amino acids. The germline V and J ends were trimmed by 5 bases and 9 bases, with 14 bases remaining between them. CDR1 and CDR2 (germline): SGHTA, FQGNSA.

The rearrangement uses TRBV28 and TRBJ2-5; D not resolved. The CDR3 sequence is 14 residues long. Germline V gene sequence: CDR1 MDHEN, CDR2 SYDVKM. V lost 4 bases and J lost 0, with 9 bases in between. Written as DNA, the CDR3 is TGTGCCAGCAGTTCCCTCATGTACCAAGAGACCCAGTACTTC. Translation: CASSSLMYQETQYF.

The CDR3 DNA sequence: TGTGCCAGCAGCGAACCGGGACTAGGATACAATGAGCAGTTCTTC. Translating it yields CASSEPGLGYNEQFF. The chain carries TRBV5-6 and TRBJ2-1; 8 nucleotides agree with TRBD2. CDR1 and CDR2 from the germline V gene are SGHDT and YYEEEE. The CDR3 length is 15 residues. With 4 bases clipped from V and 4 bases from J, the junction kept 7 bases outside the gene matches.

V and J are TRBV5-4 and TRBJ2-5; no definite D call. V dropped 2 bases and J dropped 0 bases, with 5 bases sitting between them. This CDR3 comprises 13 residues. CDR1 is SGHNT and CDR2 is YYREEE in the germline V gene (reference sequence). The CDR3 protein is CASSFSHQETQYF. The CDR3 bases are TGTGCCAGCAGCTTCAGCCACCAAGAGACCCAGTACTTC.

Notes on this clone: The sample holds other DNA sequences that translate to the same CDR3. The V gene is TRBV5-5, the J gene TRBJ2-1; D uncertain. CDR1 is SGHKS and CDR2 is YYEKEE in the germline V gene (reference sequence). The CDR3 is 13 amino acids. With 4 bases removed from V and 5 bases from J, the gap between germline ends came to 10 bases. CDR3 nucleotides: TGTGCCAGCAGCCTTGGGCCTGACAATGAGCAGTTCTTC. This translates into CASSLGPDNEQFF.

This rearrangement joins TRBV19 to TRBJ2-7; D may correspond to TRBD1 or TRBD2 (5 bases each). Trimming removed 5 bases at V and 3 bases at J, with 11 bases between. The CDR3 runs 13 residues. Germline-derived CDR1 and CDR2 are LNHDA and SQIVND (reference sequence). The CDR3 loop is CASSLGVGYEQYF. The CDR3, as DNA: TGTGCCAGTAGTTTGGGGGTAGGCTACGAGCAGTACTTC.

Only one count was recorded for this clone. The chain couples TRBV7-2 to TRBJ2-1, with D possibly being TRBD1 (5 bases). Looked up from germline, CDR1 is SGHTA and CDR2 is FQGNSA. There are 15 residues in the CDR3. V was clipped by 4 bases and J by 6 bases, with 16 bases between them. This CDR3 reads CASSSGHYGVNEQFF. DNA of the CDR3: TGTGCCAGCAGCTCAGGACATTATGGGGTCAATGAGCAGTTCTTC.

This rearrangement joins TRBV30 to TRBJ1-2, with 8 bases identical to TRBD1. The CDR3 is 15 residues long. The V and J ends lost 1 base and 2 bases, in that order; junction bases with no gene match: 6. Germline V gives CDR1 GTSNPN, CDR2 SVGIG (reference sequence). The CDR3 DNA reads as TGTGCCTGGAGTGGGACAGGGAAAGGGAACTATGGCTACACCTTC. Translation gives CAWSGTGKGNYGYTF.

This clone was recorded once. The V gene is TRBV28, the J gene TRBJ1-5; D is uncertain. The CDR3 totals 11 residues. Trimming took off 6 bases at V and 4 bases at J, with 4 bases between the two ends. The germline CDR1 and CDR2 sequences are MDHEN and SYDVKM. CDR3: CASRQNQPQHF. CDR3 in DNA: TGTGCCAGCAGGCAGAATCAGCCCCAGCATTTT.

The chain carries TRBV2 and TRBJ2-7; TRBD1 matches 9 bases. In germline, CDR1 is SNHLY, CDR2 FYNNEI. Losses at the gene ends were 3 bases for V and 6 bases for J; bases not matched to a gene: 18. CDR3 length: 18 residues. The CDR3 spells CASSDSTRGTGRAGEQYF. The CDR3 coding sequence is TGTGCCAGCAGTGATTCGACGAGGGGGACAGGGAGGGCTGGCGAGCAGTACTTC.

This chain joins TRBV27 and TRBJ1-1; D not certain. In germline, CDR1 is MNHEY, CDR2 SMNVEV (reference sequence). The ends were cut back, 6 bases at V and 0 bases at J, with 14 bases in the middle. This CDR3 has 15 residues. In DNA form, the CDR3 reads TGTGCCAGCAGCCGACGAGAGCTCGTGAACACTGAAGCTTTCTTT. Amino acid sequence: CASSRRELVNTEAFF.

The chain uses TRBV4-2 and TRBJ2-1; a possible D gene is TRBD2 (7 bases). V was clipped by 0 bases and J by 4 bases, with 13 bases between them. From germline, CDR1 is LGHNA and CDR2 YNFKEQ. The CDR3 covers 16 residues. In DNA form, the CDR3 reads TGTGCCAGCAGCCAAGATGGGGGGGGGCCTTACAATGAGCAGTTCTTC. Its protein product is CASSQDGGGPYNEQFF.

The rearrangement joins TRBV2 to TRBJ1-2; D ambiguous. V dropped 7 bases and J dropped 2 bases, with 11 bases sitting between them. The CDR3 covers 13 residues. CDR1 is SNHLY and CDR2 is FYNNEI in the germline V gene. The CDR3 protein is CASMDDLNYGYTF. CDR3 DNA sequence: TGTGCCAGCATGGACGACCTAAACTATGGCTACACCTTC.

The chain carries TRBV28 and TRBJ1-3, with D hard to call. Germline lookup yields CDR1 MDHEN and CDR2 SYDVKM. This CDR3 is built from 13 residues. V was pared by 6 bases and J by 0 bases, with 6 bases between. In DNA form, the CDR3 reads TGTGCCAGCAGCCTGGGCTCTGGAAACACCATATATTTT. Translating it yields CASSLGSGNTIYF.

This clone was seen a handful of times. The CDR3 nucleotides read TGTGCCAGTAGTATGGGAGCCAAAGTCGAAGCTTTCTTT. Protein sequence: CASSMGAKVEAFF. This rearrangement joins TRBV19 to TRBJ1-1; D call uncertain. The CDR3 is made up of 13 amino acids. V lost 3 bases and J lost 8, with 13 bases in between. Germline loops: CDR1 LNHDA, CDR2 SQIVND (reference sequence).

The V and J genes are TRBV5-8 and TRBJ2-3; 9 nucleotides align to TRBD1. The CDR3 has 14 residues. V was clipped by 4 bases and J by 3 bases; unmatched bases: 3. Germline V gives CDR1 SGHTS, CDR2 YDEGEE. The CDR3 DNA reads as TGTGCCAGCAGCCCCGGGACAGGGACAGATACGCAGTATTTT. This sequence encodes CASSPGTGTDTQYF.